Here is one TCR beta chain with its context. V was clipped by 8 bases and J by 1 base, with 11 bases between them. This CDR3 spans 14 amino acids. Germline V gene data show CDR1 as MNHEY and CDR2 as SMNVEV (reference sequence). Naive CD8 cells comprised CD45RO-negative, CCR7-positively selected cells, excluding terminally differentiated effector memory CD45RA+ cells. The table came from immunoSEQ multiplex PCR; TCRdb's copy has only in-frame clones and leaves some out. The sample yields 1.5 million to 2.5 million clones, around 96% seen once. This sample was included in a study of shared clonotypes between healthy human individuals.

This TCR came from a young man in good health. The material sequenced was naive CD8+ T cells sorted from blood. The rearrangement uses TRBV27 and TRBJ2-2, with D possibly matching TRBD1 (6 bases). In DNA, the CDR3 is TGTGCCAGCGGGCCGACAGGGAACACCGGGGAGCTGTTTTTT. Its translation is CASGPTGNTGELFF.